The 31 T cell receptor beta chains in this list originate from one sample, sequenced in a study of T cells in placental villitis. Antigen specificity for these receptors is unknown. Study-level points and caveats: Placentae with villitis of unknown etiology showed clonal expansion, median clonality around 0.055 versus control more than 0.0055.

This was the immunoSEQ v4 assay. This table comes from immunoSEQ multiplex PCR, and its TCRdb copy is limited to in-frame clones, with some not included. The data hold a few thousand clones, with more than 65% observed a single time. The sequenced material came from placental tissue containing maternal and fetal cells. The origin of the receptors is a human patient with villitis of unknown etiology; the placental T cells may come from both mother and fetus.

The chain couples TRBV5-1 to TRBJ2-2, with D hard to call. The CDR3 covers 15 residues. From germline, CDR1 is SGHRS and CDR2 YFSETQ. The V end lost 1 base, the J end lost 1 base, and 8 bases lay between the germline ends. Here the CDR3 DNA reads TGCGCCAGCAGCTTGTTGGGAATGAACACCGGGGAGCTGTTTTTT. This encodes CASSLLGMNTGELFF. Complete variable domain (other parts from reference TRBV5-1 and TRBJ2-2): KAGVTQTPRYLIKTRGQQVTLSCSPISGHRSVSWYQQTPGQGLQFLFEYFSETQRNKGNFPGRFSGRQFSNSRSEMNVSTLELGDSALYLCASSLLGMNTGELFFGEGSRLTVL.

The chain has TRBV9 and TRBJ1-5; D remains ambiguous. V was pared by 4 bases and J by 4 bases, with 12 bases between. Germline V gene sequence: CDR1 SGDLS, CDR2 YYNGEE. This CDR3 comprises 14 residues. The CDR3 reads CASSPPGLNQPQHF. The DNA of the CDR3 is TGTGCCAGCAGCCCCCCCGGCCTTAATCAGCCCCAGCATTTT.

This chain links TRBV2 with TRBJ1-1; 9 bases map to TRBD1. The CDR3 length is 15 residues. J lost 6 bases, V lost 4 bases, and 9 bases had no gene match. Germline V CDR1 and CDR2: SNHLY, FYNNEI. For the CDR3, the DNA is TGTGCCAGCAGTGCCGGGACAGGGTCTCCGTCTGAAGCTTTCTTT. Translated, it gives CASSAGTGSPSEAFF.

The chain employs TRBV4-2 and TRBJ2-2; weak D call: TRBD2 (6 bases). The CDR3 is made up of 14 amino acids. V dropped 3 bases and J dropped 7 bases, with 12 bases sitting between them. Germline V gene sequence: CDR1 LGHNA, CDR2 YNFKEQ. CDR3 nucleotides: TGTGCCAGCAGCCAGACTAGTGGCGGCGGGGAGCTGTTTTTT. This translates into CASSQTSGGGELFF.

The CDR3 spells CASSPPGGRQAFF. CDR3 bases: TGTGCCAGCTCACCACCGGGCGGCCGGCAAGCTTTCTTT. This chain joins TRBV18 and TRBJ1-1; no clear D. The CDR3 runs to 13 residues. V was shortened by 0 bases and J by 9 bases, with 11 bases between the two germline ends. CDR1 KGHSH and CDR2 LQKENI come from the germline V gene.

The chain combines TRBV6-5 with TRBJ2-7; 8 nucleotides agree with TRBD2. There are 15 residues in the CDR3. Germline CDR1 is MNHEY and CDR2 is SVGAGI. V lost 4 bases and J lost 0; bases outside the gene matches: 5. The CDR3 sequence: CASSFTGGSSYEQYF. CDR3 in DNA: TGTGCCAGCAGTTTTACGGGAGGGAGCTCCTACGAGCAGTACTTC.

The rearrangement links TRBV6-5 to TRBJ2-3; no definite D call. CDR3 length equals 15 residues. The ends were cut back, 4 bases at V and 3 bases at J, with 14 bases in the middle. The germline gives CDR1 MNHEY, CDR2 SVGAGI. The CDR3 reads CASSSQRRVTDTQYF. The CDR3 DNA sequence: TGTGCCAGCAGTTCCCAAAGAAGGGTTACAGATACGCAGTATTTT.

V usage is TRBV2 and J usage is TRBJ1-5, with 9 bases matching TRBD1. Germline CDR1 is SNHLY and CDR2 is FYNNEI. The junction had 4 bases not matched to a gene; V was cut back by 2 bases and J by 5 bases. This CDR3 region has 15 residues. The CDR3 loop reads CASSEWGQGYQPQHF. CDR3 nucleotides: TGTGCCAGCAGTGAATGGGGACAGGGATATCAGCCCCAGCATTTT.

The V call is TRBV7-2, the J call TRBJ1-2; D unresolved. Germline lookup yields CDR1 SGHTA and CDR2 FQGNSA. Trimming cost V 5 bases and J 0 bases, with 7 bases left between them. This CDR3 has 13 amino acids. Here the CDR3 reads CASSLSSNYGYTF. The CDR3 nucleotides read TGTGCCAGCAGCCTCTCGTCTAACTATGGCTACACCTTC.

This clone was seen a few times. V is TRBV6-2 or TRBV6-3 and J is TRBJ2-7, with 8 positions matching TRBD1. The CDR3 spans 17 residues. Per germline, CDR1 MNHEY and CDR2 SVGEGT. Trimming cost V 2 bases and J 2 bases; bases outside gene matches: 11. The CDR3 spells CASSYLGQGKGTYEQYF. CDR3 nucleotides: TGTGCCAGCAGTTACCTCGGACAGGGAAAGGGAACCTACGAGCAGTACTTC.

The chain links TRBV6-1 to TRBJ2-5; 10 bases match TRBD1. With 4 bases clipped from V and 5 bases from J, the junction kept 10 bases outside the gene matches. Germline CDR1 reads MNHNS; CDR2 reads SASEGT. This CDR3 comprises 16 residues. CDR3 in amino acids: CASSGDRGEVQETQYF. CDR3 nucleotides: TGTGCCAGCAGTGGGGACAGGGGTGAGGTTCAGGAGACCCAGTACTTC.

In nucleotides, the CDR3 is TGTGCCTGGGGAGGAGCGGGAACCAAGCAGTTCTTC. It is translated as CAWGGAGTKQFF. This rearrangement joins TRBV30 to TRBJ2-1; 7 bases fit TRBD2. The germline gives CDR1 GTSNPN, CDR2 SVGIG (reference sequence). V lost 5 bases to trimming and J lost 11 bases; unmatched junction nucleotides: 9. The CDR3 covers 12 residues.

This chain uses TRBV4-2 with TRBJ2-7; TRBD2 is a possible D gene (6 bases). The germline V gene encodes CDR1 LGHNA and CDR2 YNFKEQ. The CDR3 is 16 amino acids. With 0 bases removed from V and 5 bases from J, the gap between germline ends came to 17 bases. DNA for the CDR3: TGTGCCAGCAGCCAAGATATGGAGACTAGGGGACACGAGCAGTACTTC. Amino acid sequence: CASSQDMETRGHEQYF.

Notes on this clone: A read error may explain this, as a much larger clone is one base away. The gene calls are TRBV30 and TRBJ1-2, with D unclear. Trimming took 1 base from V and 6 from J, leaving 12 bases between them. The CDR3 has 13 residues. Germline V gene sequence: CDR1 GTSNPN, CDR2 SVGIG (reference sequence). The CDR3 spells CAWSDGIGDGYTF. CDR3 DNA sequence: TGTGCCTGGAGTGACGGGATAGGAGATGGCTACACCTTC.

The rearrangement joins TRBV28 to TRBJ2-2, with 12 bases fitting TRBD2. With V trimmed by 11 bases and J by 5 bases, 9 bases remained unmatched. CDR3 length equals 15 residues. Germline-derived CDR1 and CDR2 are MDHEN and SYDVKM. CDR3 region: CAGSGLAGRTGELFF. The CDR3 bases are TGTGCCGGTTCCGGACTAGCGGGAAGGACCGGGGAGCTGTTTTTT.

The chain employs TRBV2 and TRBJ2-3, with 10 positions matching TRBD1. The CDR3 contains 15 residues. V was clipped by 7 bases and J by 0 bases; unmatched bases: 4. Germline assignment: CDR1 SNHLY and CDR2 FYNNEI. The CDR3 coding sequence is TGTGCCAGCAAGGGGACAGGGGATAGCACAGATACGCAGTATTTT. It translates to CASKGTGDSTDTQYF.

The rearrangement links TRBV18 to TRBJ2-7; D tentatively reads TRBD1 or TRBD2 (5 bases each). CDR1 is KGHSH and CDR2 is LQKENI in the germline V gene. CDR3 length: 14 amino acids. V was shortened by 3 bases and J by 1 base, with 10 bases between the two germline ends. CDR3 protein: CASSPGTESYEQYF. The CDR3 region has the DNA TGTGCCAGCTCACCGGGGACCGAGTCCTACGAGCAGTACTTC.

V gene TRBV19 combines with J gene TRBJ2-7, with D possibly being TRBD1 or TRBD2 (5 bases each). CDR3 length equals 13 residues. The V and J ends lost 11 bases and 2 bases respectively, with 16 bases between them. The germline V gene has CDR1 LNHDA and CDR2 SQIVND (reference sequence). The DNA of the CDR3 is TGTGCCGTGGGCCGGGACGAAACCTACGAGCAGTACTTC. This gives the protein CAVGRDETYEQYF. The full variable domain, its missing parts supplied by reference TRBV19 and TRBJ2-7, is DGGITQSPKYLFRKEGQNVTLSCEQNLNHDAMYWYRQDPGQGLRLIYYSQIVNDFQKGDIAEGYSVSREKKESFPLTVTSAQKNPTAFYLCAVGRDETYEQYFGPGTRLTVT.

The V and J genes are TRBV3-1 (or the pseudogene TRBV3-2) and TRBJ2-7; TRBD2 matches at 7 bases. Trimming took 4 bases from V and 0 from J; bases not matched to a gene: 6. The CDR3 contains 15 residues. Germline CDR1 LGHDT, CDR2 YNNKEL (reference sequence). The CDR3 DNA is TGTGCCAGCAGCCCCCGACTAGCTAGCTCCTACGAGCAGTACTTC. The encoded protein is CASSPRLASSYEQYF.

This clone has only a few counts. The genes are TRBV6-1 and TRBJ2-7; perhaps TRBD2 as D (5 bases). CDR3 length equals 14 residues. Trimming removed 0 bases at V and 3 bases at J, with 9 bases between. Per the germline V gene, CDR1 is MNHNS and CDR2 is SASEGT. CDR3: CASSEARVGYEQYF. Written as DNA, the CDR3 is TGTGCCAGCAGTGAAGCGAGGGTGGGCTACGAGCAGTACTTC.

This chain links TRBV24-1 with TRBJ1-3; D not certain. V shed 3 bases and J shed 7 bases, with 3 bases lying between them. The CDR3 sequence is 11 residues long. Germline CDR1 reads KGHDR; CDR2 reads SFDVKD. In DNA form, the CDR3 reads TGTGCCACCAGTGATGGGAACACCATATATTTT. This codes for CATSDGNTIYF.

The CDR3 DNA follows: TGTGCCAGTAGTATAGTCAGGGGCACTGAAGCTTTCTTT. Translated: CASSIVRGTEAFF. The chain has TRBV19 and TRBJ1-1; the D gene is possibly TRBD1 (6 bases). V lost 1 base to trimming and J lost 4 bases, with 7 bases between them. Germline values: CDR1 LNHDA, CDR2 SQIVND (reference sequence). The CDR3 has 13 residues.

V usage is TRBV13 and J usage is TRBJ1-6, with a weak D call TRBD1 (6 bases). The CDR3 loop spans 14 amino acids. Germline CDR1 is PRHDT and CDR2 is FYEKMQ (reference sequence). V was shortened by 5 bases and J by 5 bases, with 10 bases between the two germline ends. The CDR3 reads CASSRQVNNSPLHF. In DNA form, the CDR3 reads TGTGCCAGCAGCCGACAGGTTAATAATTCACCCCTCCACTTT.

CDR3 in DNA: TGTGCCAGCAGCCGGCTCTACAATGAGCAGTTCTTC. This translates into CASSRLYNEQFF. The chain recombines TRBV14 with TRBJ2-1; D not resolved. The V end was cut by 4 bases, the J end by 3 bases, with 4 bases between. The CDR3 has 12 amino acids. Germline CDR1 and CDR2: SGHDN and FVKESK.

The chain uses TRBV28 and TRBJ2-4, with 7 nucleotides matching TRBD1. Germline V CDR1 and CDR2: MDHEN, SYDVKM. J gave up 0 bases and V 7 bases, and 9 bases lay outside the gene matches. This CDR3 is built from 16 residues. CDR3: CASTRTGELAKNIQYF. CDR3 bases: TGTGCCAGCACCCGGACAGGCGAACTAGCCAAAAACATTCAGTACTTC.

The table lists this clone with a few counts. This chain uses TRBV2 with TRBJ2-1; D call uncertain. V was pared by 2 bases and J by 9 bases, with 8 bases between. CDR3 length equals 12 residues. Germline V gene data show CDR1 as SNHLY and CDR2 as FYNNEI. The CDR3 DNA sequence: TGTGCCAGCAGTGAAACCTTGGGTGAGCAGTTCTTC. It encodes CASSETLGEQFF.

By proportion, this clone is large. This sequence joins TRBV30 and TRBJ2-6; D perhaps matches TRBD2 (6 bases). CDR3 size: 14 residues. Trimming took off 2 bases at V and 2 bases at J, with 7 bases between the two ends. Germline V gene sequence: CDR1 GTSNPN, CDR2 SVGIG (reference sequence). CDR3 bases: TGTGCCTGGAGTTGGGGGGCTGGGGCCAACGTCCTGACTTTC. It specifies CAWSWGAGANVLTF.

This chain uses TRBV29-1 with TRBJ2-6; 10 bases align to TRBD1. Germline-derived CDR1 and CDR2 are SQVTM and ANQGSEA. J gave up 0 bases and V 4 bases, and 3 bases lay outside the gene matches. This CDR3 has 16 amino acids. The CDR3 loop reads CSVAGTGVSGANVLTF. The CDR3 nucleotides read TGCAGCGTTGCCGGGACAGGGGTCTCTGGGGCCAACGTCCTGACTTTC.

This chain uses TRBV5-5 with TRBJ2-3; D is unclear. V was shortened by 4 bases and J by 6 bases, with 12 bases between the two germline ends. Germline lookup yields CDR1 SGHKS and CDR2 YYEKEE (reference sequence). The CDR3 is 13 amino acids. CDR3 sequence: CASSMDGLDTQYF. Written as DNA, the CDR3 is TGTGCCAGCAGCATGGACGGGTTGGATACGCAGTATTTT.

The rearrangement links TRBV19 to TRBJ1-2; 9 bases match TRBD1. The V and J ends lost 7 bases and 4 bases, in that order; junction bases with no gene match: 10. The CDR3 sequence is 15 residues long. Germline CDR1 reads LNHDA; CDR2 reads SQIVND (reference sequence). The CDR3 coding sequence is TGTGCCAGTACCCCCCTACAGGGGGCGGGCTATGGCTACACCTTC. As protein: CASTPLQGAGYGYTF. Full variable domain (rest looked up from reference TRBV19 and TRBJ1-2): DGGITQSPKYLFRKEGQNVTLSCEQNLNHDAMYWYRQDPGQGLRLIYYSQIVNDFQKGDIAEGYSVSREKKESFPLTVTSAQKNPTAFYLCASTPLQGAGYGYTFGSGTRLTVV.

V usage is TRBV7-9 and J usage is TRBJ2-7; possibly TRBD1 or TRBD2 for D (5 bases each). Between the trimmed V and J ends, which lost 5 bases and 3 bases, there was a span of 17 bases. Per germline, CDR1 SEHNR and CDR2 FQNEAQ (reference sequence). The CDR3 length is 15 residues. CDR3 protein: CASSAWGLQNYEQYF. The CDR3 DNA reads TGTGCCAGCAGCGCCTGGGGGTTACAGAACTACGAGCAGTACTTC.